A single sample is the source of the 10 T cell receptor beta chains below, sequenced in a study of CD8+ T cells in alopecia areata. Described treatment: oral pan-JAK inhibitor, 5-10 mg twice daily. Extraction and reverse transcription of RNA yielded cDNA as the sequencing template. Data came from immunoSEQ multiplex PCR; TCRdb stores just in-frame clones and leaves some out. This table holds about 140,000 clones, about 88% found once. Sequences were derived from CD8+ T cells sorted from blood, sampled at week 4, from a patient treated with tofacitinib. The receptor set was obtained from a human donor with alopecia areata.

The CDR3 sequence: CASSPIWYEQYF. CDR3 coding DNA: TGTGCCAGCAGCCCTATTTGGTACGAGCAGTACTTC. The chain uses TRBV5-5 and TRBJ2-7; D call uncertain. V was trimmed by 4 bases and J by 4 bases, leaving 9 bases between them. The germline V gene has CDR1 SGHKS and CDR2 YYEKEE (reference sequence). The CDR3 length is 12 residues.

This chain connects TRBV19 to TRBJ2-2; D gene uncertain. Germline loops: CDR1 LNHDA, CDR2 SQIVND (reference sequence). V lost 5 bases and J lost 5, with 12 bases in between. CDR3 length: 14 residues. CDR3 nucleotides: TGTGCCAGTAGTGCCGGCCTTTTTACCGGGGAGCTGTTTTTT. Translated: CASSAGLFTGELFF.

This rearrangement joins TRBV7-9 to TRBJ2-7; perhaps TRBD1 as D (6 bases). CDR3 length: 12 amino acids. V lost 5 bases and J 5 bases, leaving 10 bases between the germline ends. Germline V gene lookup returns CDR1 SEHNR and CDR2 FQNEAQ (reference sequence). The CDR3 coding sequence is TGTGCCAGCAGCAGTGGGGGCGACGAGCAGTACTTC. Protein sequence: CASSSGGDEQYF.

This clone appeared a single time. This chain links TRBV15 with TRBJ2-1; TRBD1 aligns across 8 bases. The CDR3 consists of 13 residues. The ends lost 2 bases at V and 9 bases at J; junction bases unmatched: 3. In germline, CDR1 is LNHNV, CDR2 YYDKDF (reference sequence). As DNA, the CDR3 is TGTGCCACCAGCAGACGGACAGGGATTGAGCAGTTCTTC. This encodes CATSRRTGIEQFF.

This clone has only a few counts. This chain's CDR3 is CASSSLDILNTEAFF. CDR3 coding DNA: TGCGCCAGCAGTTCCCTCGACATACTGAACACTGAAGCTTTCTTT. This sequence joins TRBV10-2 and TRBJ1-1, with D uncertain. The V end lost 5 bases, the J end lost 0 bases, and 13 bases lay between the germline ends. Germline V gives CDR1 WSHSY, CDR2 SAAADI. There are 15 residues in the CDR3.

V is TRBV13 and J is TRBJ2-7; D unresolved. The germline V gene encodes CDR1 PRHDT and CDR2 FYEKMQ (reference sequence). CDR3 length: 12 residues. The V end was cut by 4 bases, the J end by 7 bases, with 11 bases between. In DNA, the CDR3 is TGTGCCAGCAGCTCCCCGGACGGAGAGCAGTACTTC. Translating it yields CASSSPDGEQYF.

J is TRBJ1-1 and V is TRBV7-6, with 9 bases lining up with TRBD1. The germline gives CDR1 SGHVS, CDR2 FNYEAQ. Germline trimming cut 4 bases from V and 4 bases from J; bases unmatched to any gene: 1. The CDR3 spans 13 residues. CDR3 sequence: CASSSGQGTEAFF. CDR3 sequence (DNA): TGTGCCAGCAGCTCGGGACAGGGCACTGAAGCTTTCTTT.

The V gene is TRBV27, the J gene TRBJ2-2, with unresolved D. Per germline, CDR1 MNHEY and CDR2 SMNVEV (reference sequence). This CDR3 is built from 13 residues. Trimming removed 4 bases at V and 7 bases at J, with 10 bases between. The CDR3 DNA is TGTGCCAGCAGTTCCCATCAAGGCGGGGAGCTGTTTTTT. Translating gives CASSSHQGGELFF.

This chain uses TRBV7-9 with TRBJ2-7; no reliable D call. The germline gives CDR1 SEHNR, CDR2 FQNEAQ (reference sequence). The CDR3 is 12 residues long. V was clipped by 2 bases and J by 6 bases, with 8 bases between them. The CDR3 here is CASSLFRSEQYF. CDR3 sequence (DNA): TGTGCCAGCAGCTTATTCCGTTCCGAGCAGTACTTC.

This chain joins TRBV6-6 and TRBJ1-5, with 8 bases identical to TRBD1. The CDR3 runs 15 residues. J gave up 5 bases and V 2 bases, and 5 bases lay outside the gene matches. Germline values: CDR1 MNHNY, CDR2 SVGAGI (reference sequence). CDR3 protein: CASSYETGVDQPQHF. The CDR3 DNA reads as TGTGCCAGCAGTTACGAGACAGGGGTTGATCAGCCCCAGCATTTT.